This T cell receptor (beta chain) was sequenced during a study of early stage breast cancer tumors. Study-wide findings and caveats: Bulk DNA sequencing of unsorted cells missed chain pairing and markers.

This clone was detected once. What it recognizes is unknown. The method was immunoSEQ multiplex PCR; TCRdb's version includes in-frame clones alone and lacks a portion of them. The sample lists nearly 70,000 clones, about 85% occurring once. The clonotype originates from a person aged 35-49 years with breast cancer. The sample comprised blood.

The CDR3 sequence: CASSLSTGTGTYEQYF. The CDR3 DNA is TGTGCCAGCAGCTTGAGTACCGGGACAGGTACCTACGAGCAGTACTTC. V gene TRBV5-4 combines with J gene TRBJ2-7; 8 bases map to TRBD1. Trimming took 1 base from V and 2 from J; bases not matched to a gene: 8. In germline, CDR1 is SGHNT, CDR2 YYREEE (reference sequence). This CDR3 is 16 amino acids long.